The 11 T cell receptor beta chains below were found in one sample sequenced in a study of vaccination and CD4 T cells after COVID-19. Their specific antigens are unknown. The treatment: roughly 11-day PBMC culture with coronavirus spike peptide pools or control peptides (ViraFEST assay). Sequenced with the Oncomine TCR Beta short-read assay was DNA taken from cultured CD4+ T cells. From the PCR reads, TCRdb called clonotypes with MiXCR, one entry per CDR3 protein. The table shows tens of thousands of distinct CDR3 sequences, with 35% to 55% occurring only once. The sequenced sample was CD4+ T cells from blood, cultured in vitro. The receptor set was obtained from a human donor who had recovered from COVID-19.

This clonotype was observed a handful of times. V and J are TRBV20-1 and TRBJ2-7, with D possibly being TRBD1 (6 bases). Germline V gives CDR1 DFQATT, CDR2 SNEGSKA (reference sequence). CDR3 length equals 14 residues. V lost 6 bases and J lost 2, with 17 bases in between. Here the CDR3 DNA reads TGCAGTGCAGACCGGGACATTCTCCCCTACGAGCAGTACTTC. This translates into CSADRDILPYEQYF.

This clonotype has more than one count but fewer than ten. The chain recombines TRBV7-9 with TRBJ1-1, with a tentative D call TRBD1 (6 bases). The germline gives CDR1 SEHNR, CDR2 FQNEAQ (reference sequence). The V end was cut by 4 bases, the J end by 4 bases, with 13 bases between. CDR3 length: 14 residues. CDR3 nucleotides: TGTGCCAGCAGCTGGGGGGGCGCATCCACTGAAGCTTTCTTT. Its translation is CASSWGGASTEAFF.

The chain has TRBV28 and TRBJ2-5; D might be TRBD2 (5 bases). CDR3 length: 12 amino acids. Germline V CDR1 and CDR2: MDHEN, SYDVKM. V lost 8 bases and J 1 base, leaving 8 bases between the germline ends. DNA for the CDR3: TGTGCCAGCCGGCTAGCCCAAGAGACCCAGTACTTC. Its translation is CASRLAQETQYF.

The genes are TRBV19 and TRBJ2-5; 8 nucleotides match TRBD1. The CDR3 loop spans 15 amino acids. V shed 3 bases, J shed 2 bases, and the junction held 5 bases outside the gene matches. Per the germline V gene, CDR1 is LNHDA and CDR2 is SQIVND (reference sequence). CDR3 in amino acids: CASSIPGTGQETQYF. The CDR3 DNA is TGTGCCAGTAGTATCCCCGGGACAGGACAAGAGACCCAGTACTTC.

The V gene is TRBV10-3, the J gene TRBJ1-1; D gene ambiguous. This CDR3 has 14 residues. Germline V lookup: CDR1 ENHRY, CDR2 SYGVKD. V was shortened by 4 bases and J by 0 bases, with 9 bases between the two germline ends. CDR3 region: CAISVSKMNTEAFF. DNA for the CDR3: TGTGCCATCAGTGTTAGCAAGATGAACACTGAAGCTTTCTTT.

This clonotype was found a few times. This chain joins TRBV27 and TRBJ1-2, with 11 bases that match TRBD1. Unmatched junction bases numbered 13, after V lost 5 bases and J lost 8 bases. The CDR3 covers 16 residues. The germline V gene encodes CDR1 MNHEY and CDR2 SMNVEV (reference sequence). The CDR3 coding sequence is TGTGCCAGCAGTCCCCCCGGCGGACAGGGGGCGGTGGGCTACACCTTC. It encodes CASSPPGGQGAVGYTF.

The rearrangement links TRBV11-2 to TRBJ1-5; D call uncertain. Germline V lookup: CDR1 SGHAT, CDR2 FQNNGV. Trimming stripped 0 bases from V and 3 bases from J, with 6 bases between. The CDR3 runs to 14 residues. The CDR3 here is CASSLDRTNQPQHF. In DNA form, the CDR3 reads TGTGCCAGCAGCTTAGATAGAACCAATCAGCCCCAGCATTTT.

This clonotype has a single count. This sequence joins TRBV4-1 and TRBJ1-1; 7 nucleotides agree with TRBD1. Germline V gene lookup returns CDR1 MGHRA and CDR2 YSYEKL. V gave up 1 base and J gave up 1 base; unmatched junction bases: 3. This CDR3 comprises 15 residues. For the CDR3, the DNA is TGCGCCAGCAGCCAAGTAAACAGGGGGAACACTGAAGCTTTCTTT. This sequence encodes CASSQVNRGNTEAFF.

V is TRBV11-3 and J is TRBJ2-3; D is undetermined. The CDR3 spans 12 residues. Trimming took 1 base from V and 5 from J, leaving 4 bases between them. The germline V gene encodes CDR1 SGHNT and CDR2 YENEEA. The DNA for the CDR3 is TGTGCCAGCAGCTTAGTTGAAGATACGCAGTATTTT. This codes for CASSLVEDTQYF.

This chain connects TRBV19 to TRBJ1-1, with 7 bases identical to TRBD1. The V segment lost 5 bases and the J segment 0 bases; nucleotides outside the gene matches: 15. This CDR3 has 18 residues. Germline CDR1 LNHDA, CDR2 SQIVND (reference sequence). CDR3 sequence reads: CASSAAVEAGGLNTEAFF. The CDR3 DNA follows: TGTGCCAGTAGTGCCGCTGTCGAGGCAGGGGGTCTGAACACTGAAGCTTTCTTT. Looking up the rest from reference TRBV19 and TRBJ1-1 gives the full variable domain: DGGITQSPKYLFRKEGQNVTLSCEQNLNHDAMYWYRQDPGQGLRLIYYSQIVNDFQKGDIAEGYSVSREKKESFPLTVTSAQKNPTAFYLCASSAAVEAGGLNTEAFFGQGTRLTVV.

This chain links TRBV20-1 with TRBJ2-5, with D hard to call. The CDR3 spans 13 residues. Germline CDR1 DFQATT, CDR2 SNEGSKA (reference sequence). The V gene lost 0 bases and the J gene lost 4 bases, with 9 bases spanning the gap. CDR3 sequence (DNA): TGCAGTGCTAGAGATCCATTATTAGAGACCCAGTACTTC. The encoded protein is CSARDPLLETQYF.